These 30 T cell receptor beta chains were all obtained from the same sample, sequenced in a study of glioma-infiltrating T cells after dendritic cell vaccination. The sample's time point: after dendritic cell vaccination, including at tumor progression/relapse. Using immunoSEQ multiplex PCR, the repertoire was profiled, and TCRdb retains in-frame clones only, with some absent. The sample includes 70,000 to 100,000 clones, roughly 87% of them seen just once. This specimen was blood, taken after dendritic cell vaccination. The receptors come from a human donor with glioblastoma.

Written as DNA, the CDR3 is TGTGCCAGCAGTGGCGCGGGCGGGACTAACTATGGCTACACCTTC. Amino acid sequence: CASSGAGGTNYGYTF. This chain joins TRBV6-1 and TRBJ1-2; D remains ambiguous. The CDR3 covers 15 residues. Germline V CDR1 and CDR2: MNHNS, SASEGT. Trimming left V 4 bases short and J 0 bases short, with 12 bases between.

The rearrangement uses TRBV15 and TRBJ2-7; TRBD2 matches 7 bases. CDR3 length equals 15 residues. After removal of 0 bases from V and 1 base from J, the junction contained 3 bases not matched to a gene. CDR1 LNHNV and CDR2 YYDKDF come from the germline V gene (reference sequence). CDR3 in DNA: TGTGCCACCAGCAGAGATGGGGGGGGATCCTACGAGCAGTACTTC. Translated, it gives CATSRDGGGSYEQYF. The full variable domain, in which reference TRBV15 and TRBJ2-7 provide the parts outside the CDR3, is DAMVIQNPRYQVTQFGKPVTLSCSQTLNHNVMYWYQQKSSQAPKLLFHYYDKDFNNEADTPDNFQSRRPNTSFCFLDIRSPGLGDTAMYLCATSRDGGGSYEQYFGPGTRLTVT.

The sample holds a few counts of this clone. The chain is built from TRBV18 and TRBJ2-7; no clear D. This CDR3 spans 15 amino acids. Germline CDR1 KGHSH, CDR2 LQKENI. V lost 2 bases and J 0 bases, leaving 11 bases between the germline ends. This CDR3 is CASSPTAVISYEQYF. The CDR3 region has the DNA TGTGCCAGCTCACCAACGGCGGTGATCTCCTACGAGCAGTACTTC. The whole variable domain, remainder taken from reference TRBV18 and TRBJ2-7, is NAGVMQNPRHLVRRRGQEARLRCSPMKGHSHVYWYRQLPEEGLKFMVYLQKENIIDESGMPKERFSAEFPKEGPSILRIQQVVRGDSAAYFCASSPTAVISYEQYFGPGTRLTVT.

The chain employs TRBV9 and TRBJ2-6, with 10 bases identical to TRBD1. The CDR3 totals 19 residues. V dropped 3 bases and J dropped 0; count of bases not matched to a gene: 9. The germline gives CDR1 SGDLS, CDR2 YYNGEE. The CDR3: CASSERDRGGSSGANVLTF. For the CDR3, the DNA is TGTGCCAGCAGCGAGAGGGACAGGGGTGGGAGCTCTGGGGCCAACGTCCTGACTTTC.

The CDR3 here is CASSDRPGEDTQYF. In nucleotides, the CDR3 is TGTGCCAGCAGTGACCGCCCGGGGGAAGATACGCAGTATTTT. The gene calls are TRBV6-4 and TRBJ2-3; the D gene is possibly TRBD2 (6 bases). The CDR3 runs 14 residues. V was cut by 2 bases and J by 5 bases, with 11 bases left in between. In germline, CDR1 is MRHNA, CDR2 SNTAGT.

The J gene is TRBJ1-2, the V gene TRBV5-6; 7 nucleotides match TRBD1. The CDR3 extends over 16 amino acids. V gave up 2 bases and J gave up 2 bases; unmatched junction bases: 9. Germline assignment: CDR1 SGHDT and CDR2 YYEEEE. The DNA of the CDR3 is TGTGCCAGCAGCTTTTTTCGTCACAGGGGAAACTATGGCTACACCTTC. Translated: CASSFFRHRGNYGYTF. Based on the CDR3 plus reference TRBV5-6 and TRBJ1-2, the full variable domain is DAGVTQSPTHLIKTRGQQVTLRCSPKSGHDTVSWYQQALGQGPQFIFQYYEEEERQRGNFPDRFSGHQFPNYSSELNVNALLLGDSALYLCASSFFRHRGNYGYTFGSGTRLTVV.

This chain connects TRBV9 to TRBJ2-3, with D maybe TRBD2 (5 bases). Germline V gene lookup returns CDR1 SGDLS and CDR2 YYNGEE. This CDR3 spans 14 amino acids. The V end was cut by 6 bases, the J end by 4 bases, with 15 bases between. The CDR3 nucleotides are TGTGCCAGCAATCCCGGACTTCGGGCAGATACGCAGTATTTT. This codes for CASNPGLRADTQYF.

The chain links TRBV11-3 to TRBJ2-2; TRBD1 matches 7 bases. The CDR3 has 16 residues. Trimming cost V 5 bases and J 1 base; bases outside gene matches: 7. CDR1 is SGHNT, CDR2 YENEEA, per germline. The DNA of the CDR3 is TGTGCCAGCAGCGTTAGGGACAGACTGAACACCGGGGAGCTGTTTTTT. Amino acids: CASSVRDRLNTGELFF.

The V and J genes are TRBV6-1 and TRBJ1-5, with 7 bases identical to TRBD1. J gave up 3 bases and V 5 bases, and 4 bases lay outside the gene matches. Germline V gives CDR1 MNHNS, CDR2 SASEGT. The CDR3 totals 14 residues. CDR3 coding DNA: TGTGCCAGCAGTCCAGGGGGTTTCAATCAGCCCCAGCATTTT. Protein: CASSPGGFNQPQHF.

The V call is TRBV7-9, the J call TRBJ1-4; D gene uncertain. The CDR3 consists of 13 residues. V was trimmed by 5 bases and J by 8 bases, leaving 12 bases between them. Germline lookup yields CDR1 SEHNR and CDR2 FQNEAQ (reference sequence). CDR3 in amino acids: CASSQNSGEKLFF. DNA of the CDR3: TGTGCCAGCAGCCAAAATTCCGGGGAAAAACTGTTTTTT.

This clone was observed a few times. The CDR3 protein is CASSLGVGGANTGELFF. The CDR3 DNA sequence: TGTGCCAGCAGCTTAGGAGTCGGGGGTGCGAACACCGGGGAGCTGTTTTTT. This rearrangement joins TRBV7-2 to TRBJ2-2; a possible D gene is TRBD2 (6 bases). There are 17 residues in the CDR3. Looked up from germline, CDR1 is SGHTA and CDR2 is FQGNSA. V gave up 1 base and J gave up 0 bases, with 12 bases separating them.

V and J are TRBV15 and TRBJ2-3; TRBD1 is a possible D gene (6 bases). CDR3 length equals 16 residues. Germline V gene sequence: CDR1 LNHNV, CDR2 YYDKDF (reference sequence). V lost 0 bases to trimming and J lost 4 bases, with 14 bases between them. CDR3 in DNA: TGTGCCACCAGCAGAGAGGGCCGGTCAGGGGCAGATACGCAGTATTTT. This gives the protein CATSREGRSGADTQYF.

This CDR3 is CASSERGSGANVLTF. CDR3 DNA: TGTGCCAGCAGCGAGCGGGGAAGCGGGGCCAACGTCCTGACTTTC. J is TRBJ2-6 and V is TRBV9, with 7 nucleotides matching TRBD2. With 3 bases clipped from V and 4 bases from J, the junction kept 4 bases outside the gene matches. Germline V CDR1 and CDR2: SGDLS, YYNGEE. The CDR3 has 15 residues.

The CDR3 DNA follows: TGTGCCAGCAGTTTCAGGGAATCGAAGGACACTGAAGCTTTCTTT. It encodes CASSFRESKDTEAFF. The rearrangement links TRBV6-1 to TRBJ1-1; maybe TRBD1 (5 bases). This CDR3 is 15 amino acids long. Trimming left V 5 bases short and J 3 bases short, with 16 bases between. CDR1 and CDR2 from the germline V gene are MNHNS and SASEGT.

This chain connects TRBV14 to TRBJ1-2; D call uncertain. Trimming removed 4 bases at V and 4 bases at J, with 13 bases between. This CDR3 has 14 amino acids. The germline V gene has CDR1 SGHDN and CDR2 FVKESK. The CDR3 bases are TGTGCCAGCAGCCCGGGTCTGGGTGTCTATGGCTACACCTTC. Amino acids: CASSPGLGVYGYTF.

This chain links TRBV18 with TRBJ2-1; TRBD2 aligns across 9 bases. V was pared by 1 base and J by 0 bases, with 4 bases of the junction left unmatched. The CDR3 has 17 residues. CDR1 and CDR2 (germline): KGHSH, LQKENI. Here the CDR3 reads CASSPLAGVSSYNEQFF. CDR3 DNA: TGTGCCAGCTCACCACTAGCGGGGGTTAGCTCCTACAATGAGCAGTTCTTC.

The count of this clone is one. This chain connects TRBV19 to TRBJ1-1; 7 nucleotides align to TRBD1. Germline V gene data show CDR1 as LNHDA and CDR2 as SQIVND (reference sequence). The V gene end was trimmed by 6 bases and the J gene end by 10 bases; junction bases not matched to a gene: 5. The CDR3 covers 11 residues. The chain's CDR3 is CASSATGRAFF. The DNA for the CDR3 is TGTGCCAGTAGCGCGACAGGGCGAGCTTTCTTT.

This chain links TRBV4-3 with TRBJ2-7, with D possibly matching TRBD1 (5 bases). CDR3 length equals 15 residues. Trimming left V 1 base short and J 5 bases short, with 15 bases between. Germline V gene lookup returns CDR1 LGHNA and CDR2 YSLEER. The CDR3 region has the DNA TGCGCCAGCAGCCAAGTCCTCAGGGATCAGGACGAGCAGTACTTC. Residues: CASSQVLRDQDEQYF.

J is TRBJ2-3 and V is TRBV7-8; D possibly corresponds to TRBD2 (7 bases). The CDR3 length is 14 residues. V shed 2 bases and J shed 8 bases, with 14 bases lying between them. Germline V gene sequence: CDR1 SGHVS, CDR2 FQNEAQ. The DNA of the CDR3 is TGTGCCAGCAGCTTAACGGGGGGCCGGGGTACGCAGTATTTT. Translated, it gives CASSLTGGRGTQYF. Supplemented by reference TRBV7-8 and TRBJ2-3, the full variable domain reads GAGVSQSPRYKVAKRGQDVALRCDPISGHVSLFWYQQALGQGPEFLTYFQNEAQLDKSGLPSDRFFAERPEGSVSTLKIQRTQQEDSAVYLCASSLTGGRGTQYFGPGTRLTVL.

The sample holds a few counts of this clone. V and J are TRBV6-5 and TRBJ2-3; 8 bases are shared with TRBD2. Germline CDR1 and CDR2: MNHEY and SVGAGI. V lost 2 bases, J lost 1 base, and 2 bases stayed unmatched. This CDR3 comprises 15 residues. CDR3 region: CASSYDGGGTDTQYF. Here the CDR3 DNA reads TGTGCCAGCAGTTACGACGGGGGGGGCACAGATACGCAGTATTTT.

The genes are TRBV30 and TRBJ1-3, with 8 bases identical to TRBD1. Germline CDR1 reads GTSNPN; CDR2 reads SVGIG (reference sequence). Trimming took 5 bases from V and 2 from J; bases not matched to a gene: 2. The CDR3 loop spans 13 amino acids. The CDR3 region is CAWDRGTGNTIYF. The CDR3 DNA is TGTGCCTGGGACAGGGGAACTGGAAACACCATATATTTT.

This clone was detected a few times. The chain joins TRBV6-1 to TRBJ1-3, with TRBD1 matching over 10 bases. Germline values: CDR1 MNHNS, CDR2 SASEGT. With 8 bases clipped from V and 3 bases from J, the junction kept 4 bases outside the gene matches. The CDR3 is made up of 14 amino acids. The CDR3 bases are TGTGCCAGCTACGGGACAGGGGTTGGAAACACCATATATTTT. This encodes CASYGTGVGNTIYF.

The chain joins TRBV7-2 to TRBJ2-7; 9 positions match TRBD1. V dropped 5 bases and J dropped 3; count of bases not matched to a gene: 8. The CDR3 totals 15 residues. Germline-derived CDR1 and CDR2 are SGHTA and FQGNSA. The CDR3 region has the DNA TGTGCCAGCAGCAAAAACCCGGGACAGGGCTACGAGCAGTACTTC. It translates to CASSKNPGQGYEQYF.

This clone has just a few counts. The chain uses TRBV5-4 and TRBJ1-1; 7 bases match TRBD1. CDR1 is SGHNT and CDR2 is YYREEE in the germline V gene (reference sequence). The CDR3 covers 15 residues. With V trimmed by 4 bases and J by 1 base, 7 bases remained unmatched. Here the CDR3 reads CASSPTRDRNTEAFF. The CDR3 DNA reads TGTGCCAGCAGCCCAACGCGGGACAGGAACACTGAAGCTTTCTTT. The complete variable domain, with remaining parts taken from reference TRBV5-4 and TRBJ1-1, reads ETGVTQSPTHLIKTRGQQVTLRCSSQSGHNTVSWYQQALGQGPQFIFQYYREEENGRGNFPPRFSGLQFPNYSSELNVNALELDDSALYLCASSPTRDRNTEAFFGQGTRLTVV.

This chain joins TRBV11-2 and TRBJ1-6; possibly TRBD1 for D (5 bases). The CDR3 length is 15 residues. Between the trimmed V and J ends, which lost 3 bases and 0 bases, there was a span of 6 bases. The germline V gene has CDR1 SGHAT and CDR2 FQNNGV. The CDR3 loop is CASSFGGSYNSPLHF. The CDR3, as DNA: TGTGCCAGCAGCTTCGGGGGCTCCTATAATTCACCCCTCCACTTT.

The DNA for the CDR3 is TGTGCCAGCAGTTTTTTTAACGAGCAGTACTTC. Residues: CASSFFNEQYF. The chain carries TRBV27 and TRBJ2-7; D unresolved. The germline V and J ends were trimmed by 3 bases and 5 bases, with 5 bases remaining between them. CDR1 and CDR2 from the germline V gene are MNHEY and SMNVEV (reference sequence). The CDR3 is 11 amino acids.

Note on this clone: The same CDR3 can be traced to other DNA sequences in this sample. The chain uses TRBV5-1 and TRBJ1-1; TRBD1 agrees at 9 bases. This CDR3 has 14 amino acids. The germline V gene encodes CDR1 SGHRS and CDR2 YFSETQ. Trimming at V came to 4 bases and at J to 1 base, leaving 2 bases not matched to a gene. Here the CDR3 DNA reads TGCGCCAGCAGCCCGGACAGGGGGAACACTGAAGCTTTCTTT. Its translation: CASSPDRGNTEAFF.

The chain recombines TRBV13 with TRBJ1-4, with 11 nucleotides matching TRBD1. This CDR3 is built from 17 residues. Germline CDR1 PRHDT, CDR2 FYEKMQ (reference sequence). The junction had 7 bases not matched to a gene; V was cut back by 5 bases and J by 2 bases. CDR3 DNA: TGTGCCAGCAGCCCGAGGGACAGGGGGTCGACTAATGAAAAACTGTTTTTT. This codes for CASSPRDRGSTNEKLFF.

The chain has TRBV7-3 and TRBJ1-4; D is perhaps TRBD1 (6 bases). Germline loops: CDR1 SGHTA, CDR2 FQGTGA. The CDR3 is 14 residues long. Trimming removed 5 bases from V and 3 bases from J, with 10 bases in between. The CDR3 region is CASSHSGANEKLFF. The DNA of the CDR3 is TGTGCCAGCAGCCACTCAGGGGCTAATGAAAAACTGTTTTTT.

V and J are TRBV2 and TRBJ2-1; D is unresolved. V dropped 7 bases and J dropped 10 bases, with 14 bases sitting between them. Germline V gene lookup returns CDR1 SNHLY and CDR2 FYNNEI. This CDR3 comprises 12 residues. The CDR3 DNA reads TGTGCCAGCAACCCCGTCTTCGAGGAGCAGTTCTTC. As protein: CASNPVFEEQFF.